This TCR beta chain was obtained from a study of blood T cell repertoires in COVID-19. CDR3 length: 13 residues. V lost 4 bases, J lost 5 bases, and 4 bases stayed unmatched. CDR1 and CDR2 from the germline V gene are MNHEY and SVGAGI. Study members were between roughly 18 and 90 years old and lived in approximately 25 US regions. Assignments of participants to cohorts depended upon their own reported clinical history. A PCR-confirmed or clinician-diagnosed COVID-19 case had contacted exposed participants within 2 weeks of entry. Original methodology: From reference gene primer amplification, estimates of nucleated cell counts were derived. The data were produced by immunoSEQ multiplex PCR, yet TCRdb's version contains in-frame clones alone and is incomplete. From that table come the V and J calls and clone size; the DNA was used to work out D and trimming. The sample yields 250,000 or so clones, over 80% seen once.

J is TRBJ2-7 and V is TRBV6-5; 8 nucleotides line up with TRBD2. The specimen was PBMCs or T cells enriched from blood (not recorded which). The TCR was taken from a man aged 50-59 years who had been exposed to COVID-19. The CDR3 coding sequence is TGTGCCAGCAGTTCGACGGGACTAGACGAGCAGTACGTC. Translated: CASSSTGLDEQYV.